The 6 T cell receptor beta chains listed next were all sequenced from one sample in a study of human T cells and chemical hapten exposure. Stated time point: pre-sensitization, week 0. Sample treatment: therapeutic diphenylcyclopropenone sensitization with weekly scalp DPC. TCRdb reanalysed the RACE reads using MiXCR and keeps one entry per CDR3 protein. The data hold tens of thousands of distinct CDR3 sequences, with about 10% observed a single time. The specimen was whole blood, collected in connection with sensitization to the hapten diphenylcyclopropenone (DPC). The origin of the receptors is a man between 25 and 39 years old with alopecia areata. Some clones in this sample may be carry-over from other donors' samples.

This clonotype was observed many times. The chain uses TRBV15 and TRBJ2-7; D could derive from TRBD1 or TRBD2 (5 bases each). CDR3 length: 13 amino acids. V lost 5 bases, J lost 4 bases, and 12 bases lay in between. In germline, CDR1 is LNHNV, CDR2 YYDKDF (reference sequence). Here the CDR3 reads CATSAGTQYEQYF. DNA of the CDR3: TGTGCCACCAGCGCCGGGACCCAGTACGAGCAGTACTTC.

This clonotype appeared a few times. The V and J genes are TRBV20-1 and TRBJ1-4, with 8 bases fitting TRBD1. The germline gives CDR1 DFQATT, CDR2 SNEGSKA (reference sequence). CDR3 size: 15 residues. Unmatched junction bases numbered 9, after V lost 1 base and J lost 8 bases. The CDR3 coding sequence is TGCAGTGCTAGAGCCGGAAGACAGGGGAGAGAAAAACTGTTTTTT. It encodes CSARAGRQGREKLFF.

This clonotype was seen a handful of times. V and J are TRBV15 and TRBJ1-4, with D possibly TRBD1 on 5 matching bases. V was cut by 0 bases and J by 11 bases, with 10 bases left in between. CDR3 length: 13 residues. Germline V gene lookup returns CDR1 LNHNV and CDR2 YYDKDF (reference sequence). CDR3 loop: CATSRDLTAKLFF. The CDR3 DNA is TGTGCCACCAGCAGAGACCTGACAGCTAAACTGTTTTTT.

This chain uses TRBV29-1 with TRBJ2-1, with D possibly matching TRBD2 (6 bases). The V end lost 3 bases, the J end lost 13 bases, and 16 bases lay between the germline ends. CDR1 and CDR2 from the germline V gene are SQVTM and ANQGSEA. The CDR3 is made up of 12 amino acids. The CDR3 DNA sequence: TGCAGCGTTGAGAGTCGGGAGAAAGTACAGTTCTTC. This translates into CSVESREKVQFF.

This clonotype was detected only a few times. The CDR3 bases are TGTGCCAGCAGCAAACGTCCCCCAGATACGCAGTATTTT. This encodes CASSKRPPDTQYF. J is TRBJ2-3 and V is TRBV7-3; D is uncertain. V lost 5 bases to trimming and J lost 4 bases, with 10 bases between them. Germline V gives CDR1 SGHTA, CDR2 FQGTGA. The CDR3 totals 13 residues.

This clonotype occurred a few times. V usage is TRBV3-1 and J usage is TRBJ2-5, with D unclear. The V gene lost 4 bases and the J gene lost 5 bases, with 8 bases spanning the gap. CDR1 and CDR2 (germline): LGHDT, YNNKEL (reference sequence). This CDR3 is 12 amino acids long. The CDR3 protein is CASSPQWETQYF. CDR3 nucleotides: TGTGCCAGCAGCCCCCAGTGGGAGACCCAGTACTTC.